The 30 T cell receptor beta chains listed next were all sequenced from one sample in a study of shared clonotypes between healthy human individuals. Sequenced by immunoSEQ multiplex PCR; TCRdb stores in-frame clones only, minus some. The repertoire holds 1,400,000 or so clones, with just under 99% as singletons. Sequenced sample: naive CD4+ T cells sorted from blood. The subset is: CD45RA+ positively selected. The receptors stem from a man aged 25-40 years in good health.

The rearrangement joins TRBV19 to TRBJ1-2; a weak D match, TRBD1 (5 bases). There are 15 residues in the CDR3. V gave up 6 bases and J gave up 2 bases, with 16 bases separating them. The germline CDR1 and CDR2 sequences are LNHDA and SQIVND (reference sequence). CDR3 sequence (DNA): TGTGCCAGTAGCGGGCCAAGGGGTGGAAACTATGGCTACACCTTC. The encoded protein is CASSGPRGGNYGYTF.

The table lists this clone with a count of one. The rearrangement links TRBV5-1 to TRBJ1-5, with D perhaps matching TRBD1 (5 bases). Trimming pared 1 base from V and 0 bases from J, leaving 11 bases between. The germline V gene has CDR1 SGHRS and CDR2 YFSETQ. The length of the CDR3 is 16 residues. CDR3 sequence: CASSLNPRDSNQPQHF. The CDR3 bases are TGCGCCAGCAGCTTGAATCCCAGGGATAGCAATCAGCCCCAGCATTTT.

This clone was found once. This chain joins TRBV2 and TRBJ2-1; D might be TRBD2 (6 bases). Germline CDR1 reads SNHLY; CDR2 reads FYNNEI. With 5 bases removed from V and 8 bases from J, the gap between germline ends came to 19 bases. The CDR3 runs 15 residues. DNA for the CDR3: TGTGCCAGCAGTCTCTCCCTTATACTAGCACATGAGCAGTTCTTC. Its translation: CASSLSLILAHEQFF.

The J gene is TRBJ2-1, the V gene TRBV4-3; TRBD2 matches at 8 bases. V was pared by 0 bases and J by 3 bases, with 7 bases of the junction left unmatched. There are 17 residues in the CDR3. Germline V gene sequence: CDR1 LGHNA, CDR2 YSLEER. The CDR3: CASSQEFGTRLYNEQFF. For the CDR3, the DNA is TGCGCCAGCAGCCAAGAGTTCGGGACTAGGCTCTACAATGAGCAGTTCTTC.

The chain is built from TRBV30 and TRBJ1-1; 7 bases line up with TRBD1. Germline trimming cut 3 bases from V and 7 bases from J; bases unmatched to any gene: 14. Germline CDR1 GTSNPN, CDR2 SVGIG (reference sequence). There are 15 residues in the CDR3. CDR3 in amino acids: CAWSRERGPVDEAFF. DNA for the CDR3: TGTGCCTGGAGCAGGGAGAGGGGGCCAGTCGATGAAGCTTTCTTT.

The CDR3 coding sequence is TGCGCCAGCAGCTGGGGACAGCCGGGGGCCGGGGAGCTGTTTTTT. Protein: CASSWGQPGAGELFF. The chain has TRBV5-1 and TRBJ2-2; weak D call: TRBD1 (7 bases). There are 15 residues in the CDR3. Germline V gene sequence: CDR1 SGHRS, CDR2 YFSETQ. V was trimmed by 3 bases and J by 6 bases, leaving 15 bases between them.

The chain uses TRBV19 and TRBJ1-1, with 10 bases aligning to TRBD1. V gave up 6 bases and J gave up 5 bases; unmatched junction bases: 9. From germline, CDR1 is LNHDA and CDR2 SQIVND (reference sequence). CDR3 length equals 15 residues. Written as DNA, the CDR3 is TGTGCCAGTAGACGGACAGGGGGAGAAAAAACTGAAGCTTTCTTT. This gives the protein CASRRTGGEKTEAFF.

The chain combines TRBV29-1 with TRBJ1-5; perhaps TRBD1 as D (5 bases). The CDR3 is 15 amino acids. Germline-derived CDR1 and CDR2 are SQVTM and ANQGSEA. The V and J ends lost 4 bases and 0 bases respectively, with 13 bases between them. CDR3 sequence (DNA): TGCAGCGTTGCGGTGACCACAGGTAGCAATCAGCCCCAGCATTTT. This codes for CSVAVTTGSNQPQHF.

With regard to this clone: Other DNA sequences in this sample translate to the same CDR3. J is TRBJ2-4 and V is TRBV18, with D tentatively TRBD1 (5 bases). Per the germline V gene, CDR1 is KGHSH and CDR2 is LQKENI. V lost 1 base to trimming and J lost 6 bases, with 16 bases between them. The CDR3 is 16 amino acids. The chain's CDR3 is CASSPLGQGVGNIQYF. CDR3 DNA: TGTGCCAGCTCACCACTGGGGCAGGGCGTTGGAAACATTCAGTACTTC.

This clone has just one count. The J gene is TRBJ2-5, the V gene TRBV6-1, with D possibly TRBD1 on 6 matching bases. V lost 6 bases and J 5 bases, leaving 16 bases between the germline ends. Germline CDR1 reads MNHNS; CDR2 reads SASEGT. CDR3 length equals 14 residues. CDR3 bases: TGTGCCAGCAGCGCCAACAGGGCGCAGGAGACCCAGTACTTC. Translated, it gives CASSANRAQETQYF.

The chain has TRBV5-1 and TRBJ2-1, with TRBD2 identical over 11 bases. This CDR3 has 15 amino acids. V was clipped by 3 bases and J by 4 bases; unmatched bases: 3. In germline, CDR1 is SGHRS, CDR2 YFSETQ. The CDR3 loop is CASSSTSGVYNEQFF. The CDR3 DNA sequence: TGCGCCAGCAGCTCGACTAGCGGGGTTTACAATGAGCAGTTCTTC.

The J gene is TRBJ2-1, the V gene TRBV7-6; the match to TRBD2 covers 8 bases. J gave up 1 base and V 3 bases, and 2 bases lay outside the gene matches. The CDR3 is 15 residues long. Germline loops: CDR1 SGHVS, CDR2 FNYEAQ. CDR3 bases: TGTGCCAGCAGCTTGGGCGGGGGGTCCTACAATGAGCAGTTCTTC. Its protein is CASSLGGGSYNEQFF.

The rearrangement links TRBV5-1 to TRBJ1-5, with 10 bases aligning to TRBD1. Germline V gene lookup returns CDR1 SGHRS and CDR2 YFSETQ. CDR3 length: 15 residues. J gave up 4 bases and V 3 bases, and 4 bases lay outside the gene matches. The CDR3 bases are TGCGCCAGCAGCTCGACAGGGGGCGGAAATCAGCCCCAGCATTTT. Its translation is CASSSTGGGNQPQHF.

V gene TRBV18 combines with J gene TRBJ1-5; D perhaps matches TRBD1 (6 bases). Looked up from germline, CDR1 is KGHSH and CDR2 is LQKENI. V was shortened by 6 bases and J by 4 bases, with 25 bases between the two germline ends. The CDR3 is 18 residues long. CDR3 sequence reads: CASSLIAGGVSGNQPQHF. The CDR3 DNA reads TGTGCCAGCTCCTTGATCGCGGGGGGCGTTAGTGGGAATCAGCCCCAGCATTTT.

The V gene is TRBV11-1, the J gene TRBJ2-2; no reliable D call. CDR1 is SGHAT, CDR2 FQDESV, per germline (reference sequence). V was cut by 5 bases and J by 2 bases, with 12 bases left in between. The CDR3 has 15 residues. Here the CDR3 DNA reads TGTGCCAGCAGCCCCCGGAGTACCAACACCGGGGAGCTGTTTTTT. Translating gives CASSPRSTNTGELFF.

The chain carries TRBV7-2 and TRBJ2-3; 7 nucleotides match TRBD2. V was clipped by 5 bases and J by 1 base; unmatched bases: 9. The CDR3 sequence is 16 residues long. Germline V CDR1 and CDR2: SGHTA, FQGNSA. The CDR3: CASSPGRGLGTDTQYF. In nucleotides, the CDR3 is TGTGCCAGCAGCCCAGGGAGGGGCTTGGGCACAGATACGCAGTATTTT.

As to this clone: The sample carries other DNA sequences with the same CDR3. The V gene is TRBV7-6, the J gene TRBJ2-2; D gene uncertain. The CDR3 runs 15 residues. The V gene lost 1 base and the J gene lost 4 bases, with 10 bases spanning the gap. The germline V gene has CDR1 SGHVS and CDR2 FNYEAQ. CDR3 residues: CASSLGSGVTGELFF. CDR3 sequence (DNA): TGTGCCAGCAGCTTAGGGTCTGGCGTCACCGGGGAGCTGTTTTTT.

The CDR3 protein is CASSSLRTWDAYEQYF. CDR3 coding DNA: TGTGCCAGCAGTTCCCTCAGGACGTGGGACGCTTACGAGCAGTACTTC. V and J are TRBV28 and TRBJ2-7, with D possibly being TRBD1 or TRBD2 (5 bases each). Germline CDR1 MDHEN, CDR2 SYDVKM. The ends were cut back, 4 bases at V and 4 bases at J, with 20 bases in the middle. The CDR3 totals 16 residues.

V and J are TRBV7-8 and TRBJ2-2; maybe TRBD1 (5 bases). The CDR3 extends over 15 amino acids. Trimming took 4 bases from V and 9 from J, leaving 18 bases between them. Germline CDR1 is SGHVS and CDR2 is FQNEAQ. The CDR3 region has the DNA TGTGCCAGCAGCTCCATAACCAGGGTGGAGCGGGAGCTGTTTTTT. This translates into CASSSITRVERELFF.

The chain uses TRBV9 and TRBJ2-1; 8 bases are shared with TRBD1. The CDR3 consists of 15 residues. Germline CDR1 and CDR2: SGDLS and YYNGEE. The V segment lost 0 bases and the J segment 10 bases; nucleotides outside the gene matches: 9. For the CDR3, the DNA is TGTGCCAGCAGCGTAGAGGACAGGGTATCAGGCGAGCAGTTCTTC. It specifies CASSVEDRVSGEQFF. Based on the CDR3 plus reference TRBV9 and TRBJ2-1, the full variable domain is DSGVTQTPKHLITATGQRVTLRCSPRSGDLSVYWYQQSLDQGLQFLIQYYNGEERAKGNILERFSAQQFPDLHSELNLSSLELGDSALYFCASSVEDRVSGEQFFGPGTRLTVL.

The gene calls are TRBV28 and TRBJ1-1; the D is unclear. Trimming shortened V by 4 bases and J by 4 bases, and 16 bases separated the two germline ends. CDR3 length equals 15 residues. CDR1 is MDHEN, CDR2 SYDVKM, per germline. CDR3 in DNA: TGTGCCAGCAGTTCGACCTGGGGTTCGCTCACTGAAGCTTTCTTT. This encodes CASSSTWGSLTEAFF.

The chain has TRBV15 and TRBJ2-5, with 8 bases matching TRBD1. The CDR3 consists of 17 residues. Germline V gene lookup returns CDR1 LNHNV and CDR2 YYDKDF (reference sequence). J gave up 2 bases and V 3 bases, and 11 bases lay outside the gene matches. CDR3 loop: CATSSEARWDRQETQYF. The DNA for the CDR3 is TGTGCCACCAGCAGCGAAGCCCGCTGGGACAGGCAAGAGACCCAGTACTTC.

The CDR3 nucleotides read TGTGCCAGCAGTTTATCGCGAGGGGTTGGGGCCGAGCAGTACTTC. The encoded protein is CASSLSRGVGAEQYF. The chain couples TRBV28 to TRBJ2-7; perhaps D is TRBD1 or TRBD2 (5 bases each). This CDR3 region has 15 residues. Trimming removed 1 base from V and 6 bases from J, with 16 bases in between. The germline CDR1 and CDR2 sequences are MDHEN and SYDVKM.

This chain links TRBV7-3 with TRBJ2-1; 12 nucleotides line up with TRBD2. CDR1 and CDR2 (germline): SGHTA, FQGTGA. The V gene end was trimmed by 4 bases and the J gene end by 0 bases; junction bases not matched to a gene: 13. This CDR3 is 20 amino acids long. The CDR3 reads CASSSLRLAGGKSSYNEQFF. The CDR3, as DNA: TGTGCCAGCAGCTCCTTGAGGCTAGCGGGAGGGAAAAGCTCCTACAATGAGCAGTTCTTC.

The V gene is TRBV7-2, the J gene TRBJ1-2; D is unclear. V shed 5 bases and J shed 12 bases, with 22 bases lying between them. The CDR3 sequence is 14 residues long. Germline lookup yields CDR1 SGHTA and CDR2 FQGNSA. CDR3 nucleotides: TGTGCCAGCAGCGTGGGCAGGCCCCTGGGTGTTGACACCTTC. It yields the protein CASSVGRPLGVDTF.

The V and J genes are TRBV9 and TRBJ2-1; 10 positions agree with TRBD2. The CDR3 is made up of 17 amino acids. Trimming cost V 3 bases and J 4 bases; bases outside gene matches: 10. Germline V CDR1 and CDR2: SGDLS, YYNGEE. CDR3 nucleotide sequence: TGTGCCAGCAGCGCCCGTGTAGCGGGGGGATTTTACAATGAGCAGTTCTTC. It is translated as CASSARVAGGFYNEQFF.

The chain uses TRBV20-1 and TRBJ1-4; D gene ambiguous. The CDR3 length is 11 residues. Germline values: CDR1 DFQATT, CDR2 SNEGSKA (reference sequence). CDR3 in DNA: TGCAGCTTGACACTTTCCGAAAAACTGTTTTTT. Translation: CSLTLSEKLFF.

V gene TRBV27 combines with J gene TRBJ1-5; D is ambiguous. Germline loops: CDR1 MNHEY, CDR2 SMNVEV (reference sequence). The CDR3 length is 14 residues. The ends were cut back, 3 bases at V and 0 bases at J, with 6 bases in the middle. The DNA of the CDR3 is TGTGCCAGCAGTTTCGGCGGTAGCAATCAGCCCCAGCATTTT. Translated, it gives CASSFGGSNQPQHF.

The chain joins TRBV5-6 to TRBJ1-5, with D perhaps TRBD1 (5 bases). The CDR3 contains 15 residues. Germline-derived CDR1 and CDR2 are SGHDT and YYEEEE. V lost 2 bases to trimming and J lost 3 bases, with 12 bases between them. CDR3 protein: CASSLRGRTNQPQHF. CDR3 nucleotide sequence: TGTGCCAGCAGCTTACGGGGCAGAACCAATCAGCCCCAGCATTTT.

The chain carries TRBV7-6 and TRBJ2-6; D is unresolved. Trimming removed 1 base from V and 2 bases from J, with 9 bases in between. CDR1 is SGHVS and CDR2 is FNYEAQ in the germline V gene. This CDR3 is built from 16 residues. CDR3 DNA: TGTGCCAGCAGCTTAGATGTGCTAGCTGGGGCCAACGTCCTGACTTTC. Protein: CASSLDVLAGANVLTF.